This T cell receptor beta chain originates from a study of blood T cell repertoires in COVID-19. Overall study: Samples taken during acute and convalescent COVID-19 were collected in the United States, Italy and Spain. The analysed material was cDNA or gDNA that came from T cells, B-cell-depleted T cells, or PBMCs.

This clone was picked up one time. TCRdb's table, derived via immunoSEQ multiplex PCR, lists solely in-frame clones and lacks some. Altogether more than 65,000 clones are present, approximately 90% being singletons, with the ten largest covering 8.5% to 10%. Germline V lookup: CDR1 SGHRS, CDR2 YFSETQ. There are 15 residues in the CDR3. V dropped 0 bases and J dropped 4; count of bases not matched to a gene: 5. This receptor was obtained from a man aged 45-65 years with acute or convalescent COVID-19. The V call is TRBV5-1, the J call TRBJ1-2, with 8 bases fitting TRBD1. Sequencing used peripheral blood. This chain's CDR3 is CASSLVQGASYGYTF. CDR3 DNA sequence: TGCGCCAGCAGCTTGGTGCAGGGGGCAAGCTATGGCTACACCTTC.